This T cell receptor beta chain was recovered during a study of T cell responses to AZD1222 COVID-19 vaccine. Deletions cut 6 bases from V and 2 bases from J, with 13 bases between. This CDR3 has 15 amino acids. In germline, CDR1 is SNHLY, CDR2 FYNNEI. The protocol was immunoSEQ multiplex PCR, while the TCRdb copy is restricted to in-frame clones and leaves out a portion. This table has 75,000 to 100,000 clones, approximately 88% appearing once. The material was peripheral blood, obtained on day 0 of AZD1222 vaccination. The V gene is TRBV2, the J gene TRBJ2-2; TRBD2 is a possible D gene (6 bases). This clonotype was sampled from an adult in good health. The CDR3 reads CASSWDGGNTGELFF. The CDR3 DNA reads as TGTGCCAGCAGCTGGGACGGGGGTAACACCGGGGAGCTGTTTTTT.